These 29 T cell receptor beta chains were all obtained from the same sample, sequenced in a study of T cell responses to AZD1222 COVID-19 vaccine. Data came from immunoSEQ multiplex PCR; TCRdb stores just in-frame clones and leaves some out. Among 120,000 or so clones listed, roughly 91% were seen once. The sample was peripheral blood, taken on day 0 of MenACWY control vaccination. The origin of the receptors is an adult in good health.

In DNA form, the CDR3 reads TGTGCCAGCACCGGCCTTGTCCAGGAAAAACTGTTTTTT. Translating it yields CASTGLVQEKLFF. V is TRBV12-3 or TRBV12-4 and J is TRBJ1-4; D gene ambiguous. CDR3 length equals 13 residues. Trimming pared 7 bases from V and 8 bases from J, leaving 14 bases between.

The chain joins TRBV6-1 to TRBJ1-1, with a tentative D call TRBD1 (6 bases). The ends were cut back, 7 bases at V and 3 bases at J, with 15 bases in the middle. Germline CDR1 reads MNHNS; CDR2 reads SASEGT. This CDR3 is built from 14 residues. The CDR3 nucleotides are TGTGCCAGCACCTACCAGGGGTGGGACACTGAAGCTTTCTTT. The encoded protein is CASTYQGWDTEAFF.

This CDR3 is CASSGSFGKLSSYGYTF. The DNA for the CDR3 is TGTGCCAGCAGTGGATCATTTGGTAAACTGTCCAGCTATGGCTACACCTTC. The chain recombines TRBV6-6 with TRBJ1-2; unclear D gene. With 5 bases removed from V and 4 bases from J, the gap between germline ends came to 23 bases. The CDR3 length is 17 residues. In germline, CDR1 is MNHNY, CDR2 SVGAGI (reference sequence).

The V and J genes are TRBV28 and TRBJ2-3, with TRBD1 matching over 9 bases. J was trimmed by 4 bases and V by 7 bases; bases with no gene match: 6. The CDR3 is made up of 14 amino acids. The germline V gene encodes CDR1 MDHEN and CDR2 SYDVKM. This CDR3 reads CASIRTGDPDTQYF. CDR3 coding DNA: TGTGCCAGCATTAGGACAGGGGATCCAGATACGCAGTATTTT.

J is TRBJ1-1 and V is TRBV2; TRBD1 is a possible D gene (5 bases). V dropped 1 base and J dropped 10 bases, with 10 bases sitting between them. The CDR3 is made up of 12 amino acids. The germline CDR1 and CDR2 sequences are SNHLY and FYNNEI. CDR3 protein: CASSEGGLVAFF. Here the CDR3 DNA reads TGTGCCAGCAGTGAAGGGGGCTTAGTAGCTTTCTTT.

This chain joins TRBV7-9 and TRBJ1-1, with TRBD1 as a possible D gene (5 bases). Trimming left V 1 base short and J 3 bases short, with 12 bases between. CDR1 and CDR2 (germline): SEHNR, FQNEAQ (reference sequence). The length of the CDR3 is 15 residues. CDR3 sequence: CASSLVGRGYTEAFF. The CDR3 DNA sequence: TGTGCCAGCAGCTTAGTAGGGAGGGGCTACACTGAAGCTTTCTTT.

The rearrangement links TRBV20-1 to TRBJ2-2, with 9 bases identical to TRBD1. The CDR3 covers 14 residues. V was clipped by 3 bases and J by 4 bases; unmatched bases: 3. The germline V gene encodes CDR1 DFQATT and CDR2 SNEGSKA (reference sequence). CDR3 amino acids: CSASRDRATGELFF. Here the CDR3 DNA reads TGCAGTGCTAGTCGGGACAGGGCCACCGGGGAGCTGTTTTTT.

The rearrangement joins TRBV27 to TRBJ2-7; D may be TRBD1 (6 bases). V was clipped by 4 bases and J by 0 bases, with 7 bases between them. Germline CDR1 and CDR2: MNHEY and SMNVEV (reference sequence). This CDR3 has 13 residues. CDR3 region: CASSWTVSYEQYF. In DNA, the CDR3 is TGTGCCAGCAGTTGGACAGTCTCCTACGAGCAGTACTTC.

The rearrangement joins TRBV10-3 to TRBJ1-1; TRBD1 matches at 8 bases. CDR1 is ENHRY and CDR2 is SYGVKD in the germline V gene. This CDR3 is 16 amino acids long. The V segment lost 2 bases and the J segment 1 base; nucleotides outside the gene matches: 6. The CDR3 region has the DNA TGTGCCATCAGTGAGAGTGGGGGACAGGAGAACACTGAAGCTTTCTTT. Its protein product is CAISESGGQENTEAFF.

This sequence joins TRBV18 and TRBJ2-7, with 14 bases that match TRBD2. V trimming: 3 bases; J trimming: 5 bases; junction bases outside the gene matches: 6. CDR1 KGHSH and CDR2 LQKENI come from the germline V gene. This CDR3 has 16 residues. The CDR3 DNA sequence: TGTGCCAGCTCACCGGGACTAGCGGGAGATAGCAACGAGCAGTACTTC. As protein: CASSPGLAGDSNEQYF.

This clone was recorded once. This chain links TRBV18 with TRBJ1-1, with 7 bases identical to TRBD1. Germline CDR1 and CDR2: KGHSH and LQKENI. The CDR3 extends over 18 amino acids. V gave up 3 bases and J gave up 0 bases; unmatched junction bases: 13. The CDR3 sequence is CASSPPGQANLVNTEAFF. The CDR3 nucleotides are TGTGCCAGCTCACCCCCAGGACAGGCTAACTTAGTGAACACTGAAGCTTTCTTT. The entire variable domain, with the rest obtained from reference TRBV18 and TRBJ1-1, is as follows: NAGVMQNPRHLVRRRGQEARLRCSPMKGHSHVYWYRQLPEEGLKFMVYLQKENIIDESGMPKERFSAEFPKEGPSILRIQQVVRGDSAAYFCASSPPGQANLVNTEAFFGQGTRLTVV.

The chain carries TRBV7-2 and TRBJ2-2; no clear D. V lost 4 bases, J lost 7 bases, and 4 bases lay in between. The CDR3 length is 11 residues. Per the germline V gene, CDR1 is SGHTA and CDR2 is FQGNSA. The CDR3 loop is CASSWSGELFF. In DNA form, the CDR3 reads TGTGCCAGCAGCTGGAGCGGGGAGCTGTTTTTT. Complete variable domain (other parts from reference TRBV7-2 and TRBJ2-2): GAGVSQSPSNKVTEKGKDVELRCDPISGHTALYWYRQSLGQGLEFLIYFQGNSAPDKSGLPSDRFSAERTGGSVSTLTIQRTQQEDSAVYLCASSWSGELFFGEGSRLTVL.

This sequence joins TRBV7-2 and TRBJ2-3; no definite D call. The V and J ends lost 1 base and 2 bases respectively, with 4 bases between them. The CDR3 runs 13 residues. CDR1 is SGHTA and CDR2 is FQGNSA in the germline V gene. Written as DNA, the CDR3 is TGTGCCAGCAGCTTAGGGGCCACAGATACGCAGTATTTT. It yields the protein CASSLGATDTQYF.

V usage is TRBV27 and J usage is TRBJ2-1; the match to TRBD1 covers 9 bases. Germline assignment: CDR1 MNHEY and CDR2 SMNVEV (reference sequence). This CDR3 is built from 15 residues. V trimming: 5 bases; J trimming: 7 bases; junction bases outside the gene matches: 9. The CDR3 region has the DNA TGTGCCAGCAGTGACCGGGACAGGGTATCGAATGAGCAGTTCTTC. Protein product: CASSDRDRVSNEQFF.

The CDR3 DNA is TGTGCCAGCAGCTTTCAAAACTCTGGAAACACCATATATTTT. Protein: CASSFQNSGNTIYF. The chain joins TRBV11-2 to TRBJ1-3; D uncertain. The CDR3 length is 14 residues. The V and J ends lost 3 bases and 0 bases respectively, with 6 bases between them. CDR1 and CDR2 (germline): SGHAT, FQNNGV.

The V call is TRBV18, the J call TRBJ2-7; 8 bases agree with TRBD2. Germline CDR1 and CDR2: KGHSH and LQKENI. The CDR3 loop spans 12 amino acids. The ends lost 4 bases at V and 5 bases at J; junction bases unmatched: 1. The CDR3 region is CASSLGGDEQYF. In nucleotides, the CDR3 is TGTGCCAGCTCACTCGGGGGGGACGAGCAGTACTTC.

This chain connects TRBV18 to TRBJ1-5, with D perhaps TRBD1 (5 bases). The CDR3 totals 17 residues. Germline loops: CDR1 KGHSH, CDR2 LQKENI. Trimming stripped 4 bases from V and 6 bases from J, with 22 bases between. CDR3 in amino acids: CASSLPGGVVGVQPQHF. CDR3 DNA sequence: TGTGCCAGCTCACTACCGGGGGGGGTCGTCGGTGTTCAGCCCCAGCATTTT.

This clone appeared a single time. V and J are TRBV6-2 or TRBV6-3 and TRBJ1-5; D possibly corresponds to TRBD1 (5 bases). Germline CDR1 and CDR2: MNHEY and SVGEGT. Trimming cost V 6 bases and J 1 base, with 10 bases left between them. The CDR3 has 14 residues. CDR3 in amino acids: CASSQGMSNQPQHF. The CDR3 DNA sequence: TGTGCCAGCAGCCAGGGAATGAGCAATCAGCCCCAGCATTTT.

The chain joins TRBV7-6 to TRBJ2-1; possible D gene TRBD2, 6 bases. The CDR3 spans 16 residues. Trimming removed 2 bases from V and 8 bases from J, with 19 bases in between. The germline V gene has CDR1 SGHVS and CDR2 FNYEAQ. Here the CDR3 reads CASSLNAAGLVHEQFF. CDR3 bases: TGTGCCAGCAGCTTAAATGCGGCGGGACTTGTACATGAGCAGTTCTTC.

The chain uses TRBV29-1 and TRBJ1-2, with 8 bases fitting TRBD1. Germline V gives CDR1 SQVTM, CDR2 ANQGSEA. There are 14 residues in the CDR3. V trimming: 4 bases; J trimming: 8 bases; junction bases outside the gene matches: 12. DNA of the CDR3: TGCAGCGTTGTGGTCCTCCAGGGGGCGCGGGGCTACACCTTC. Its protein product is CSVVVLQGARGYTF.

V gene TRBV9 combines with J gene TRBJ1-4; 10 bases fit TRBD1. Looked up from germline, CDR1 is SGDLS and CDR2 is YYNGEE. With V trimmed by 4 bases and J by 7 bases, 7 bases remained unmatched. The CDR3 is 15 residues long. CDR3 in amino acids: CASSSRDRGGEKLFF. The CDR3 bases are TGTGCCAGCAGCTCGCGGGACAGGGGAGGTGAAAAACTGTTTTTT.

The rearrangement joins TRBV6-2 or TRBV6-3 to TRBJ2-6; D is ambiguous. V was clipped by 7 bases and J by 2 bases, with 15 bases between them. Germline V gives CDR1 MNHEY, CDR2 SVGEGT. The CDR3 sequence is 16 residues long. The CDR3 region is CASTPLGYTGANVLTF. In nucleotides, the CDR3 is TGTGCCAGCACCCCCCTGGGTTATACTGGGGCCAACGTCCTGACTTTC.

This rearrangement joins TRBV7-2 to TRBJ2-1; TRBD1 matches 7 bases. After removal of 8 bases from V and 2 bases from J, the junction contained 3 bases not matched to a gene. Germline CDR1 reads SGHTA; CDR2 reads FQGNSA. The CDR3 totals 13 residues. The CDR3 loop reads CASRQGTYNEQFF. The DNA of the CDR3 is TGTGCCAGCCGACAGGGCACCTACAATGAGCAGTTCTTC.

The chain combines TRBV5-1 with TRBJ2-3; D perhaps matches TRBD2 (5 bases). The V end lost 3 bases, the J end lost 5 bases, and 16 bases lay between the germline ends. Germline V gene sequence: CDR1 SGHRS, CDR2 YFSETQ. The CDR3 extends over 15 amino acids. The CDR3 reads CASSSSARGRDTQYF. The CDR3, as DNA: TGCGCCAGCAGCTCATCGGCTAGAGGGAGAGATACGCAGTATTTT.

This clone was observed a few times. CDR3 amino acids: CASSPNYDTQYF. In DNA, the CDR3 is TGTGCCAGCTCACCAAATTACGATACGCAGTATTTT. This sequence joins TRBV18 and TRBJ2-3; D remains ambiguous. This CDR3 is built from 12 residues. Germline CDR1 reads KGHSH; CDR2 reads LQKENI. Between the trimmed V and J ends, which lost 2 bases and 6 bases, there was a span of 6 bases.

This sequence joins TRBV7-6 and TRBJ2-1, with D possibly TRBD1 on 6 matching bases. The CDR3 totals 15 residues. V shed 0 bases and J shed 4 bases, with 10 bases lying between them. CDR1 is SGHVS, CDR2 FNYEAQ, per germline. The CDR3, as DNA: TGTGCCAGCAGCTTAGCGGGGGCAGATTACAATGAGCAGTTCTTC. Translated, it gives CASSLAGADYNEQFF.

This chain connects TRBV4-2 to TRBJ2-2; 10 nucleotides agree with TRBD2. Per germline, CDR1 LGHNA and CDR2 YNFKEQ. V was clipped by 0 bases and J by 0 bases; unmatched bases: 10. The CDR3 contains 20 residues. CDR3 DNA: TGTGCCAGCAGCCAAGAAGGTGCTAGCGGGAGCGACACGAACACCGGGGAGCTGTTTTTT. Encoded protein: CASSQEGASGSDTNTGELFF.

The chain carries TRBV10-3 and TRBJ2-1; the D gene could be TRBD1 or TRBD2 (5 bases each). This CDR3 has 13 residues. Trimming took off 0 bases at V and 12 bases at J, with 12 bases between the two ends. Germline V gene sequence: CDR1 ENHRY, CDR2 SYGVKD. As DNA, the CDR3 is TGTGCCATCAGTGAGTCAGAGGGGCGAGTGCAGTTCTTC. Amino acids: CAISESEGRVQFF.

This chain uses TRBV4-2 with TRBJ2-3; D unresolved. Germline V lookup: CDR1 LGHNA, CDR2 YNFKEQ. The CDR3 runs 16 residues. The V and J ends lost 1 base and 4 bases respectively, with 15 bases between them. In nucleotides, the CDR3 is TGTGCCAGCAGCCAAGCGCTTTTAGACCTGGCAGATACGCAGTATTTT. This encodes CASSQALLDLADTQYF.